Each of the 2 T cell receptor beta chains below was sequenced from the same sample in a study of blood T cells in healthy people across ages (dated by TCRdb to 2015 to 2017). Libraries were constructed by 5' RACE. The sequencer listed for this sample is Illumina HiSeq 2500. A second roughly 6 to 11 cycle PCR used a sample-barcoded 5' primer and a J-beta primer mix. TCRdb reprocessing: public reads trimmed at Q25 with fastp, clones called with MiXCR, in-frame beta chains kept. Identical CDR3 proteins give one entry, which carries the most common genes and DNA. Recorded for this sample are about 600,000 distinct CDR3 sequences; 40% to 50% of them occurred a single time. About 22% of the sample is held by the ten biggest clonotypes. Material: blood. Every receptor here comes from a man older than 75 in good health.

The chain employs TRBV7-9 and TRBJ2-3, with a possible D match to TRBD2 (6 bases). Per germline, CDR1 SEHNR and CDR2 FQNEAQ (reference sequence). This CDR3 comprises 14 residues. Trimming pared 9 bases from V and 5 bases from J, leaving 18 bases between. The DNA for the CDR3 is TGTGCCAGTCCGGGACTGAGGGGTGGAGATACGCAGTATTTT. Its protein is CASPGLRGGDTQYF.

This chain links TRBV20-1 with TRBJ1-4; 7 nucleotides match TRBD1. The ends lost 6 bases at V and 4 bases at J; junction bases unmatched: 5. Germline V gene lookup returns CDR1 DFQATT and CDR2 SNEGSKA (reference sequence). This CDR3 is built from 13 residues. CDR3 in DNA: TGCAGTGCCACCCAGGGGGTTAATGAAAAACTGTTTTTT. Its translation is CSATQGVNEKLFF.